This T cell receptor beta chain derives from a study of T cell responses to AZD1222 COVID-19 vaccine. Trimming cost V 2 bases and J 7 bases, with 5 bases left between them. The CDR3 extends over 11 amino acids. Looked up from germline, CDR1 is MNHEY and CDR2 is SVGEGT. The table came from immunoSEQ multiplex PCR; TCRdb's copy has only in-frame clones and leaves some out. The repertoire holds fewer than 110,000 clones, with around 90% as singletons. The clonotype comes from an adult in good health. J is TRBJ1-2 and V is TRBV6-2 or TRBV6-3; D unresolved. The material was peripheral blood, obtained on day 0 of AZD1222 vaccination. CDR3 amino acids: CASSYPSGYTF. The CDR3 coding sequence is TGTGCCAGCAGTTACCCCAGTGGCTACACCTTC.